A single TCR beta chain is shown here with its context. What it recognizes is unknown. Libraries were made from TCR beta cDNA, and they carried unique molecular identifiers. Each batch of roughly 0.9 to 11 million T cells produced hundreds of thousands of cDNA molecules. TCRdb itself ran the PCR reads through MiXCR, one entry per CDR3 protein. The data show hundreds of thousands of distinct CDR3 sequences, roughly 58% seen once. This specimen belongs to a study of post-analysis software for immune sequencing data. General study results and limits: Analysis by F measure revealed that same-batch samples clustered strongly together. About 5 TRBV segments (TRBV5-6, TRBV5-1 and TRBV20-1 among them) occurred more frequently in patients than in controls. Multiple sclerosis patients showed significantly lower normalized Chao1 diversity than controls did.

Trimming left V 5 bases short and J 2 bases short, with 21 bases between. CDR1 and CDR2 (germline): PRHDT, FYEKMQ (reference sequence). CDR3 length: 17 amino acids. What was sequenced was blood. The receptor was isolated from a girl aged 10-17 years with multiple sclerosis. V and J are TRBV13 and TRBJ2-5; weak D call: TRBD2 (6 bases). CDR3 bases: TGTGCCAGCAGCCCGACGGTGGAGGGGAGAGCTCAAGAGACCCAGTACTTC. Its protein is CASSPTVEGRAQETQYF.